Below are 29 T cell receptor beta chains sequenced from a single sample in a study of early T cells in non-severe SARS-CoV-2 infection. From the 5' RACE reads, TCRdb called clonotypes with MiXCR, one entry per CDR3 protein. The data show 50,000 to 75,000 distinct CDR3 sequences, around 12% seen once. The sample in question was whole blood, obtained at baseline. The source is an adult who was a healthcare worker with PCR-confirmed SARS-CoV-2 infection or an uninfected control (not recorded which). The donor label of this sample is uncertain.

Ten or more counts support this clonotype. The V gene is TRBV20-1, the J gene TRBJ2-1, with 9 bases fitting TRBD2. Germline assignment: CDR1 DFQATT and CDR2 SNEGSKA (reference sequence). The CDR3 loop spans 18 amino acids. V shed 1 base, J shed 4 bases, and the junction held 14 bases outside the gene matches. For the CDR3, the DNA is TGCAGTGCTAGAGCTCTCGAAGGGCTAGCGGGGAAGTACAATGAGCAGTTCTTC. Its translation: CSARALEGLAGKYNEQFF.

This clonotype was detected a few times. The V gene is TRBV6-6, the J gene TRBJ2-3; 8 bases map to TRBD2. CDR1 and CDR2 (germline): MNHNY, SVGAGI (reference sequence). With V trimmed by 4 bases and J by 0 bases, 9 bases remained unmatched. The CDR3 is 17 amino acids. Written as DNA, the CDR3 is TGTGCCAGCAGTTCCCAGCGGGGGAGATCTAGCACAGATACGCAGTATTTT. This sequence encodes CASSSQRGRSSTDTQYF.

The V and J genes are TRBV2 and TRBJ2-2, with 11 bases lining up with TRBD1. The CDR3 contains 15 residues. Germline-derived CDR1 and CDR2 are SNHLY and FYNNEI. The trim removed 3 bases at V and 6 bases at J, leaving 3 bases unmatched. The CDR3 region has the DNA TGTGCCAGCAGTGACCGGGACAGGGGGGCCGGGGAGCTGTTTTTT. It specifies CASSDRDRGAGELFF.

This clonotype showed up many times. V and J are TRBV7-8 and TRBJ2-6; no clear D gene. The length of the CDR3 is 15 residues. Trimming pared 4 bases from V and 2 bases from J, leaving 9 bases between. Germline V CDR1 and CDR2: SGHVS, FQNEAQ. The CDR3 sequence is CASSSLAAGANVLTF. For the CDR3, the DNA is TGTGCCAGCAGCTCGTTGGCAGCTGGGGCCAACGTCCTGACTTTC. Together with reference TRBV7-8 and TRBJ2-6, the CDR3 gives the full variable domain: GAGVSQSPRYKVAKRGQDVALRCDPISGHVSLFWYQQALGQGPEFLTYFQNEAQLDKSGLPSDRFFAERPEGSVSTLKIQRTQQEDSAVYLCASSSLAAGANVLTFGAGSRLTVL.

This clonotype was seen ten or more times. This sequence joins TRBV20-1 and TRBJ2-5; D is tentatively TRBD1 or TRBD2 (6 bases each). V lost 0 bases and J lost 5, with 16 bases in between. This CDR3 has 15 residues. Germline assignment: CDR1 DFQATT and CDR2 SNEGSKA (reference sequence). CDR3 coding DNA: TGCAGTGCTAGAGATCGGGGGCCCACGATTGAGACCCAGTACTTC. Translated, it gives CSARDRGPTIETQYF.

In this sample, this clonotype turned up a few times. The chain combines TRBV20-1 with TRBJ2-5; unclear D gene. Looked up from germline, CDR1 is DFQATT and CDR2 is SNEGSKA (reference sequence). Deletions cut 7 bases from V and 7 bases from J, with 25 bases between. This CDR3 has 15 residues. The CDR3 DNA sequence: TGCAGTGTCTTCTCTTCAACCCTAACAAAAGGGACCCAGTACTTC. It is translated as CSVFSSTLTKGTQYF.

V and J are TRBV7-8 and TRBJ1-1; no reliable D call. V lost 3 bases, J lost 6 bases, and 20 bases lay in between. CDR3 size: 16 residues. Germline V gives CDR1 SGHVS, CDR2 FQNEAQ. CDR3 protein: CASSFPAGDNRAEAFF. The DNA for the CDR3 is TGTGCCAGCAGCTTCCCCGCAGGCGACAACAGAGCTGAAGCTTTCTTT.

This clonotype appeared a few times. V and J are TRBV20-1 and TRBJ2-7; 9 bases are a match to TRBD1. In germline, CDR1 is DFQATT, CDR2 SNEGSKA (reference sequence). V was pared by 3 bases and J by 3 bases, with 12 bases of the junction left unmatched. This CDR3 has 16 amino acids. For the CDR3, the DNA is TGCAGTGCTAGGGGAGCGAGGGACAGGGTGGACTACGAGCAGTACGTC. It yields the protein CSARGARDRVDYEQYV.

There are many counts of this clonotype. The chain recombines TRBV5-6 with TRBJ2-7; D remains unclear. Germline V gene data show CDR1 as SGHDT and CDR2 as YYEEEE. V lost 2 bases, J lost 6 bases, and 15 bases lay in between. The CDR3 spans 14 residues. In DNA form, the CDR3 reads TGTGCCAGCAGCTTACCCTCCCGGGCGTCCGAGCAGTACGTC. Amino acids: CASSLPSRASEQYV.

This clonotype was counted only a few times. V gene TRBV29-1 combines with J gene TRBJ2-1, with D perhaps assigned TRBD1 or TRBD2 (5 bases each). CDR3 length equals 14 residues. Trimming pared 6 bases from V and 8 bases from J, leaving 20 bases between. From germline, CDR1 is SQVTM and CDR2 ANQGSEA. CDR3 nucleotide sequence: TGCAGCGTCGCCGTCTACCGGGGCAATGATGAGCAGTTCTTC. Its protein is CSVAVYRGNDEQFF.

This chain connects TRBV4-2 to TRBJ2-4; 10 bases are a match to TRBD1. After removal of 3 bases from V and 4 bases from J, the junction contained 9 bases not matched to a gene. CDR3 length equals 17 residues. Germline CDR1 and CDR2: LGHNA and YNFKEQ. The CDR3 coding sequence is TGTGCCAGCAGCCAGGAGACAGGGGGCGCGGGTAAAAACATTCAGTACTTC. Its protein product is CASSQETGGAGKNIQYF.

This clonotype was counted ten times or more. The CDR3 reads CASSESGTQNIQYF. DNA of the CDR3: TGTGCCAGCAGTGAGTCCGGGACCCAAAACATTCAGTACTTC. This chain uses TRBV28 with TRBJ2-4; possibly TRBD1 or TRBD2 for D (5 bases each). From germline, CDR1 is MDHEN and CDR2 SYDVKM. V lost 5 bases and J lost 5, with 13 bases in between. The CDR3 is 14 residues long.

The rearrangement links TRBV9 to TRBJ2-1; TRBD1 matches 8 bases. V shed 0 bases, J shed 2 bases, and the junction held 4 bases outside the gene matches. CDR1 and CDR2 from the germline V gene are SGDLS and YYNGEE. The CDR3 is 16 amino acids. CDR3 region: CASSVALQGAYNEQFF. DNA for the CDR3: TGTGCCAGCAGCGTAGCATTACAGGGGGCCTACAATGAGCAGTTCTTC.

This clonotype has only a few counts. J is TRBJ2-3 and V is TRBV2, with TRBD2 matching 15 bases. Per germline, CDR1 SNHLY and CDR2 FYNNEI. The CDR3 totals 18 residues. J gave up 7 bases and V 8 bases, and 16 bases lay outside the gene matches. The CDR3 DNA sequence: TGTGCCAGCCGACTGGGACTAGCGGGGGGTTCTCCCCCCCATACGCAGTATTTT. The encoded protein is CASRLGLAGGSPPHTQYF.

This clonotype was detected ten times or more. The chain links TRBV2 to TRBJ1-5; D is unclear. From germline, CDR1 is SNHLY and CDR2 FYNNEI. This CDR3 contains 12 residues. With 6 bases removed from V and 4 bases from J, the gap between germline ends came to 7 bases. As DNA, the CDR3 is TGTGCCAGCAGCTTAGGAAATCAGCCCCAGCATTTT. Translated: CASSLGNQPQHF.

The gene calls are TRBV29-1 and TRBJ1-2; D unclear. Germline V gene data show CDR1 as SQVTM and CDR2 as ANQGSEA. This CDR3 region has 11 residues. V was pared by 4 bases and J by 3 bases, with 6 bases between. DNA of the CDR3: TGCAGCGTTGGCAGAGACTATGGCTACACCTTC. As protein: CSVGRDYGYTF.

This clonotype was seen only a few times. The chain carries TRBV7-3 and TRBJ1-1; D not certain. This CDR3 comprises 13 residues. Looked up from germline, CDR1 is SGHTA and CDR2 is FQGTGA. The V gene lost 4 bases and the J gene lost 1 base, with 7 bases spanning the gap. The DNA of the CDR3 is TGTGCCAGCAGCTACACAGAGAACACTGAAGCTTTCTTT. It yields the protein CASSYTENTEAFF.

The sample holds a few counts of this clonotype. The gene calls are TRBV11-2 and TRBJ2-3; TRBD2 might be the D (6 bases). CDR1 is SGHAT and CDR2 is FQNNGV in the germline V gene. This CDR3 is built from 18 residues. Trimming left V 3 bases short and J 4 bases short, with 23 bases between. CDR3 coding DNA: TGTGCCAGCAGCTTTTTCACCGGCGGGAAACTCTGGGCAGATACGCAGTATTTT. Amino acids: CASSFFTGGKLWADTQYF.

This clonotype has only a few counts. This chain joins TRBV12-3 or TRBV12-4 and TRBJ1-2, with unresolved D. V was pared by 6 bases and J by 4 bases, with 12 bases between. The CDR3 length is 13 residues. The CDR3 DNA sequence: TGTGCCAGCAGCCCTACCCCCCTCTATGGCTACACCTTC. As protein: CASSPTPLYGYTF.

The rearrangement uses TRBV6-4 and TRBJ1-6, with D possibly matching TRBD1 (6 bases). This CDR3 comprises 14 residues. Germline assignment: CDR1 MRHNA and CDR2 SNTAGT. V was cut by 7 bases and J by 5 bases, with 12 bases left in between. Written as DNA, the CDR3 is TGTGCCAGCACTCGGACAGATAATAATTCACCCCTCCACTTT. Amino acids: CASTRTDNNSPLHF.

The sample holds many counts of this clonotype. The chain couples TRBV13 to TRBJ2-1, with 7 bases lining up with TRBD1. Germline V gene data show CDR1 as PRHDT and CDR2 as FYEKMQ (reference sequence). The CDR3 length is 13 residues. J gave up 8 bases and V 5 bases, and 6 bases lay outside the gene matches. CDR3 nucleotides: TGTGCCAGCAGCCCACAGGGGATCGATGAGCAGTTCTTC. Amino acid sequence: CASSPQGIDEQFF.

In its sample, this clonotype was seen many times. V gene TRBV12-3 or TRBV12-4 combines with J gene TRBJ2-5, with D possibly matching TRBD2 (5 bases). V was shortened by 8 bases and J by 4 bases, with 17 bases between the two germline ends. The CDR3 extends over 14 amino acids. Written as DNA, the CDR3 is TGTGCCAGCTCATATGCGGTAGCGAGAGAGACCCAGTACTTC. This sequence encodes CASSYAVARETQYF.

This clonotype was counted only a few times. The chain links TRBV6-6 to TRBJ2-3; TRBD2 is a possible D gene (6 bases). The germline CDR1 and CDR2 sequences are MNHNY and SVGAGI (reference sequence). V lost 3 bases to trimming and J lost 6 bases, with 16 bases between them. This CDR3 comprises 15 residues. This chain's CDR3 is CASSYGGLRGDTQYF. CDR3 nucleotides: TGTGCCAGCAGTTATGGGGGACTTCGAGGGGATACGCAGTATTTT.

This clonotype came up a few times. The gene calls are TRBV3-1 and TRBJ2-1, with D possibly being TRBD1 (6 bases). Trimming pared 3 bases from V and 8 bases from J, leaving 17 bases between. This CDR3 comprises 15 residues. CDR1 and CDR2 (germline): LGHDT, YNNKEL (reference sequence). The DNA of the CDR3 is TGTGCCAGCAGCCAGGGACAATGGGCAAGCGATGAGCAGTTCTTC. As protein: CASSQGQWASDEQFF.

The chain couples TRBV6-1 to TRBJ1-5; D gene ambiguous. The germline CDR1 and CDR2 sequences are MNHNS and SASEGT. The V end was cut by 5 bases, the J end by 0 bases, with 11 bases between. The CDR3 is made up of 15 amino acids. The CDR3 DNA is TGTGCCAGCAGTTTGACACTGCGTAGCAATCAGCCCCAGCATTTT. This codes for CASSLTLRSNQPQHF.

The gene calls are TRBV10-3 and TRBJ1-1; D remains unclear. Germline V gene sequence: CDR1 ENHRY, CDR2 SYGVKD. V was clipped by 6 bases and J by 1 base, with 12 bases between them. The CDR3 has 14 residues. Here the CDR3 reads CAISPLAGNTEAFF. The CDR3 DNA is TGTGCCATCAGCCCTTTGGCGGGGAACACTGAAGCTTTCTTT.

The genes are TRBV7-2 and TRBJ2-2; D not resolved. CDR3 length: 12 residues. V was shortened by 1 base and J by 7 bases, with 4 bases between the two germline ends. Germline V gene sequence: CDR1 SGHTA, CDR2 FQGNSA. The CDR3: CASSLEVGELFF. For the CDR3, the DNA is TGTGCCAGCAGCTTAGAGGTCGGGGAGCTGTTTTTT. Full variable domain (outside the CDR3, taken from reference TRBV7-2 and TRBJ2-2): GAGVSQSPSNKVTEKGKDVELRCDPISGHTALYWYRQSLGQGLEFLIYFQGNSAPDKSGLPSDRFSAERTGGSVSTLTIQRTQQEDSAVYLCASSLEVGELFFGEGSRLTVL.

The gene calls are TRBV7-2 and TRBJ2-5; D ambiguous. The CDR3 spans 13 residues. Germline values: CDR1 SGHTA, CDR2 FQGNSA. Trimming removed 2 bases from V and 4 bases from J, with 8 bases in between. The CDR3 nucleotides read TGTGCCAGCAGCTTAAGGTCGAGAGAGACCCAGTACTTC. As protein: CASSLRSRETQYF. The whole variable domain, filled in from reference TRBV7-2 and TRBJ2-5, reads GAGVSQSPSNKVTEKGKDVELRCDPISGHTALYWYRQSLGQGLEFLIYFQGNSAPDKSGLPSDRFSAERTGGSVSTLTIQRTQQEDSAVYLCASSLRSRETQYFGPGTRLLVL.

This clonotype has a count of ten or more. The chain carries TRBV5-1 and TRBJ2-3, with a tentative D call TRBD1 (5 bases). Germline V gene sequence: CDR1 SGHRS, CDR2 YFSETQ. CDR3 length: 16 residues. Trimming pared 0 bases from V and 7 bases from J, leaving 18 bases between. As DNA, the CDR3 is TGCGCCAGCAGCTTGGATGCGACAGAGAGCACGTATACGCAGTATTTT. It translates to CASSLDATESTYTQYF.